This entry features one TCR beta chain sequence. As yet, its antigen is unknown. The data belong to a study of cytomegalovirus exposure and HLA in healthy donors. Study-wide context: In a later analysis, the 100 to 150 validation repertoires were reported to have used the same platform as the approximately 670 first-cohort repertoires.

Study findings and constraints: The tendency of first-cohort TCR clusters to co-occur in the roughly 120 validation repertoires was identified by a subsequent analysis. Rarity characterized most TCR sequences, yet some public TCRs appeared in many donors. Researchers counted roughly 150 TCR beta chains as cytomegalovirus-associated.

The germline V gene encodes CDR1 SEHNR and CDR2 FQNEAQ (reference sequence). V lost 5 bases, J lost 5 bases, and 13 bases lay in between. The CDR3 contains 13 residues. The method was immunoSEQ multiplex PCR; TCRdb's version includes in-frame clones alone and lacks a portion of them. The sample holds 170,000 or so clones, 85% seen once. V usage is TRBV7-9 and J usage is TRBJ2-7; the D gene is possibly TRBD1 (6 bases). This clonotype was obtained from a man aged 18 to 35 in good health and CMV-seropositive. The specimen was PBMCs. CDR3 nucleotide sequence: TGTGCCAGCAGCCCGCAGGACAGCCACGAGCAGTACTTC. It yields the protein CASSPQDSHEQYF. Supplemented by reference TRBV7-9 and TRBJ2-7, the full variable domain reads DTGVSQNPRHKITKRGQNVTFRCDPISEHNRLYWYRQTLGQGPEFLTYFQNEAQLEKSRLLSDRFSAERPKGSFSTLEIQRTEQGDSAMYLCASSPQDSHEQYFGPGTRLTVT.